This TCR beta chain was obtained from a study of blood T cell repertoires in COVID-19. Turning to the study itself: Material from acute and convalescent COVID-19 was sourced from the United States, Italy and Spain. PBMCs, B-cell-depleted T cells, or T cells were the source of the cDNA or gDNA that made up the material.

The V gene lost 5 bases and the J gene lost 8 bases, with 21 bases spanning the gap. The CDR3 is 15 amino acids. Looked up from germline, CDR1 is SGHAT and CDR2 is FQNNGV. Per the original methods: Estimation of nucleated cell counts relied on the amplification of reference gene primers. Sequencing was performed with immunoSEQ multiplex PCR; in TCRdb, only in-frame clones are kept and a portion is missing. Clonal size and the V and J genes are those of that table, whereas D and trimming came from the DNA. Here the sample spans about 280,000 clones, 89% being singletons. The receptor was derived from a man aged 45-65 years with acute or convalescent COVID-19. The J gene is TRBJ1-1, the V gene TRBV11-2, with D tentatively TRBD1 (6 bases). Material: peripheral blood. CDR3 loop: CASSPRGGGVREAFF. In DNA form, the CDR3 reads TGTGCCAGCAGCCCTCGGGGAGGGGGGGTGCGGGAAGCTTTCTTT.